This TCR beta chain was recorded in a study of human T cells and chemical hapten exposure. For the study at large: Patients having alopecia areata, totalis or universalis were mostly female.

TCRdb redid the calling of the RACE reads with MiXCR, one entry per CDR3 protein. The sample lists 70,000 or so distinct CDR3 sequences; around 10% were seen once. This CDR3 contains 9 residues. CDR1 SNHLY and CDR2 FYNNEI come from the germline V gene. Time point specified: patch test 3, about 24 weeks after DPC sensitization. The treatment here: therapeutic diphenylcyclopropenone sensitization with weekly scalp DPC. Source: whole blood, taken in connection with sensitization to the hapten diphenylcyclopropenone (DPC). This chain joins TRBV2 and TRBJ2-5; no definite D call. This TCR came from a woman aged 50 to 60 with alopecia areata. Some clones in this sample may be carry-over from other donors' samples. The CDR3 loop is CAVGETQYF. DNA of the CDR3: TGTGCGGTCGGGGAGACCCAGTACTTC. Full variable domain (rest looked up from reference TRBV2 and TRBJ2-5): EPEVTQTPSHQVTQMGQEVILRCVPISNHLYFYWYRQILGQKVEFLVSFYNNEISEKSEIFDDQFSVERPDGSNFTLKIRSTKLEDSAMYFCAVGETQYFGPGTRLLVL.